These T cell receptor beta chains were read from a single sample in a study of blood T cells in healthy people across ages. TCRdb ran MiXCR on the 5' RACE reads and lists one entry per CDR3 protein. Of around 500,000 distinct CDR3 sequences in the sample, about 29% were seen once. These data are also associated with another study on T cells of mothers and their children.

The sample taken for sequencing was blood. These receptors were taken from a boy aged 2 to 9 in good health. The CDR3 runs from the conserved cysteine through the conserved F or W. The D gene is left open where the match is weak. Some rows have no size entry. The others give once, few or many, or a class for an expanded clone.

v_gene	d_gene	abundance	j_gene	len	CDR3aa	CDR3nt
TRBV3-1	.	few	TRBJ1-2	14	CASKKTGSNYGYTF	TGTGCCAGCAAGAAGACAGGATCTAACTATGGCTACACCTTC
TRBV30	.	.	TRBJ1-1	12	CAWSDGGTKAFF	TGTGCCTGGAGTGACGGGGGAACAAAAGCTTTCTTT
TRBV27	.	many	TRBJ2-7	15	CASRAMGTLPYEQYF	TGTGCCAGCAGAGCTATGGGGACCCTTCCCTACGAGCAGTACTTC
TRBV5-1	.	few	TRBJ2-6	17	CASSLAMGISGANVLTF	TGCGCCAGCAGCTTGGCCATGGGTATCTCTGGGGCCAACGTCCTGACTTTC
TRBV7-2	TRBD1	.	TRBJ2-5	16	CASSLDRGGLAETQYF	TGTGCCAGCAGCTTAGACAGGGGTGGGCTCGCGGAGACCCAGTACTTC
TRBV7-9	TRBD1	.	TRBJ1-6	16	CASSRLFGTGTSPLHF	TGTGCCAGCAGCCGACTCTTCGGGACAGGGACATCACCCCTCCACTTT
TRBV7-9	TRBD2	.	TRBJ2-5	17	CASSLGLAGIPQGTQYF	TGTGCCAGCAGCTTAGGGCTAGCGGGGATACCTCAAGGGACCCAGTACTTC
TRBV14	.	.	TRBJ2-4	16	CASSQTNLGSKNIQYF	TGTGCCAGCAGCCAAACCAACCTCGGATCCAAAAACATTCAGTACTTC
TRBV6-6	.	few	TRBJ2-1	16	CASSYNTFSSYNEQFF	TGTGCCAGCAGTTACAACACCTTCAGCTCCTACAATGAGCAGTTCTTC
TRBV18	.	.	TRBJ1-5	13	CASSPGSTQPQHF	TGTGCCAGCTCACCAGGAAGTACTCAGCCCCAGCATTTT
TRBV7-6	TRBD1	.	TRBJ2-1	16	CASSLGTGQGVNEQFF	TGTGCCAGCAGCTTAGGGACGGGACAGGGCGTCAATGAGCAGTTCTTC
TRBV12-3/TRBV12-4	.	.	TRBJ2-5	13	CASSNGRTETQYF	TGTGCCAGCAGTAACGGACGGACGGAGACCCAGTACTTC
TRBV12-5	.	few	TRBJ2-5	15	CASGPPRPGSETQYF	TGTGCTAGTGGTCCCCCACGGCCGGGTTCGGAGACCCAGTACTTC
TRBV29-1	.	.	TRBJ1-2	12	CSVRTDSYGYTF	TGCAGCGTCCGGACAGATTCGTATGGCTACACCTTC
TRBV10-2	TRBD1	.	TRBJ2-4	14	CASSEEDRTNIQYF	TGCGCCAGCAGTGAAGAGGACAGGACAAACATTCAGTACTTC
TRBV12-3/TRBV12-4	.	.	TRBJ1-2	15	CASSLGLGTMDGYTF	TGTGCCAGCAGTTTAGGTTTAGGGACAATGGATGGCTACACCTTC
TRBV30	.	few	TRBJ2-4	15	CAWSLALLAKNIQYF	TGTGCCTGGAGTCTGGCTTTGCTAGCCAAAAACATTCAGTACTTC
TRBV29-1	.	.	TRBJ2-5	13	CSVGQVMKETQYF	TGCAGCGTTGGACAGGTCATGAAAGAGACCCAGTACTTC
TRBV6-2/TRBV6-3	.	.	TRBJ1-5	17	CASTTARLRLTDQPQHF	TGTGCCAGCACCACCGCCCGTCTAAGGTTGACAGATCAGCCCCAGCATTTT